This T cell receptor beta chain stems from a study of early stage breast cancer tumors. This CDR3 comprises 16 residues. V gave up 0 bases and J gave up 6 bases, with 18 bases separating them. Looked up from germline, CDR1 is MGHRA and CDR2 is YSYEKL. The protocol was immunoSEQ multiplex PCR, while the TCRdb copy is restricted to in-frame clones and leaves out a portion. The data show 60,000 to 80,000 clones, approximately 79% seen once. This chain connects TRBV4-1 to TRBJ2-7; D is perhaps TRBD2 (6 bases). Sample: blood. The receptor was derived from a person aged 55-75 years with breast cancer. The CDR3 bases are TGCGCCAGCAGCCAAGATCTTACCGGACTACCCCTCGAGCAGTACTTC. Translating gives CASSQDLTGLPLEQYF.